This entry lists 5 T cell receptor beta chains sequenced from one sample in a study of cytomegalovirus exposure and HLA in healthy donors. The PCR was carried out with 60 Vbeta primers and 13 Jbeta primers. Measured with immunoSEQ multiplex PCR; TCRdb has only the in-frame clones, and not every one. The repertoire holds some 130,000 clones, with about four fifths as singletons. The sequencing sample was made of PBMCs. These receptors came from a man younger than 45 in good health.

The chain has TRBV7-6 and TRBJ1-4; 7 bases fit TRBD1. The CDR3 extends over 15 amino acids. With V trimmed by 0 bases and J by 10 bases, 8 bases remained unmatched. Germline V gene data show CDR1 as SGHVS and CDR2 as FNYEAQ. CDR3 loop: CASSLARSRQGKLFF. Here the CDR3 DNA reads TGTGCCAGCAGCTTAGCGAGGAGTCGACAGGGAAAACTGTTTTTT.

The count of this clone is one. The rearrangement uses TRBV27 and TRBJ2-3; perhaps TRBD2 as D (6 bases). The CDR3 extends over 15 amino acids. Trimming took off 8 bases at V and 4 bases at J, with 19 bases between the two ends. Germline V gives CDR1 MNHEY, CDR2 SMNVEV (reference sequence). For the CDR3, the DNA is TGTGCCAGCGGATCACTAGCCCGGGTCCCAGATACGCAGTATTTT. This codes for CASGSLARVPDTQYF.

Only one count was recorded for this clone. The rearrangement joins TRBV5-1 to TRBJ1-1; D might be TRBD1 (5 bases). Deletions cut 3 bases from V and 2 bases from J, with 11 bases between. From germline, CDR1 is SGHRS and CDR2 YFSETQ. The CDR3 consists of 14 residues. The CDR3 loop is CASSSDTINTEAFF. The CDR3 coding sequence is TGCGCCAGCAGCTCGGACACCATTAACACTGAAGCTTTCTTT.

This clone was picked up a small number of times. This chain joins TRBV28 and TRBJ1-2; the match to TRBD1 covers 7 bases. V gave up 6 bases and J gave up 3 bases; unmatched junction bases: 7. Germline loops: CDR1 MDHEN, CDR2 SYDVKM. CDR3 length: 14 residues. CDR3 nucleotide sequence: TGTGCCAGCAGCCCCAGGGGGAGTGACTATGGCTACACCTTC. Amino acids: CASSPRGSDYGYTF.

The V call is TRBV6-5, the J call TRBJ1-5; D ambiguous. Germline CDR1 is MNHEY and CDR2 is SVGAGI. V dropped 6 bases and J dropped 0 bases, with 6 bases sitting between them. This CDR3 has 13 amino acids. CDR3 sequence (DNA): TGTGCCAGCAGCCTTAATAGCAATCAGCCCCAGCATTTT. Encoded protein: CASSLNSNQPQHF.